This T cell receptor (beta chain) is from a study of T cell responses to AZD1222 COVID-19 vaccine (dated by TCRdb to the early 2020s). For context, the study as a whole: AZD1222 recipients with second doses at about 4 weeks or about 12 weeks were pooled, because spike-specific TCR depth and breadth did not differ between schedules. A total of 230 or so trial participants underwent TCR sequencing, of whom nearly 210 received two doses of AZD1222 and about 26 received two doses of the MenACWY control vaccine. Trial participants were enrolled by age into 18-55, 56-69 and 70-plus year subgroups, with roughly 150, 30 and 60 TCR-sequenced participants respectively.

The CDR3 regions of human TCRbeta chains were subjected to immunosequencing. As for the authors' bioinformatics: Repertoire TCRs were matched against a reference library of SARS-CoV-2-specific TCRs generated with the MIRA antigen-specificity platform. Breadth was defined as the fraction of unique TCRs that were SARS-CoV-2-associated, and depth was defined as the fraction of total T cells that were SARS-CoV-2-associated. Using the MIRA data, each spike-specific TCR was mapped to the spike region that the TCR reacts to and placed in a CD4 or CD8 class. Log10-transformed breadth and depth values were compared by one-way ANOVA with Sidak's multiple comparisons tests. Imported from immuneACCESS, the table was reduced by TCRdb to in-frame sequences with V and J called. These copies leave out some clones; in studies compared against another copy, an unresolved V gene accounts for under half, and the cause of the remainder is not known. From that table come the V and J calls and clone size; the DNA was used to work out D and trimming. This sample comprises under 130,000 clones, 85% to 90% of them detected only once. Jointly, the top ten make up 9.1% of the sample.

The CDR3 covers 15 residues, taking in both the cysteine and the phenylalanine. Only the CDR3 DNA stays, 45 bases, in frame from base 1. Via the germline V gene, CDR1 is SGHTA and CDR2 FQGNSA. Germline trimming: 5 bases from V, 5 bases from J; junction bases outside gene matches: 6. In the case of this clone: No cognate antigen has been identified for it. Base qualities are not provided; no much larger clone lies one nucleotide away.

Broad study findings and their caveats: A significant rise in spike-specific TCR breadth and depth was observed after two AZD1222 doses relative to day 0 and relative to MenACWY recipients. The whole spike protein was spanned by vaccine-associated CD4 TCRs, and dominant responses were seen in regions 160-218 and 743-854. Because no day 14 peak-response samples were available, repertoires were characterized only after the peak T cell response. Most participants were white British and females outnumbered males, and the authors suggested that clonal diversity may have been underestimated. Nearly half of unique spike-specific TCRs reportedly recognized epitopes outside regions mutated in the B.1.351 and B.1.1.7 variants. The 56-69-year group was small, and its depth increase did not reach significance, likely because of low power. Conclusions about previously exposed vaccinees are limited, since just six or seven AZD1222 recipients were seropositive for SARS-CoV-2 at baseline.

Explained via the paper, the time point label denotes: baseline before first vaccination. Vaccinee samples were obtained from the UK trials COV001 and COV002, which included a single-blind randomized controlled phase 2/3 trial of AZD1222 (ChAdOx1 nCoV-19) in healthy adults. For TCRbeta chain sequencing, PBMC samples from trial participants were taken at day 0 and at day 28 after the second dose. This TCR derives from an adult in good health. The chain was built from TRBV7-2 and TRBJ2-5, with TRBD2 identical over 12 junction bases. The material sequenced was peripheral blood, taken on day 0 of AZD1222 vaccination. CDR3 sequence: CASSPRLAGAETQYF. The nucleotide sequence reads as follows: TGTGCCAGCAGCCCCAGACTAGCGGGAGCGGAGACCCAGTACTTC.